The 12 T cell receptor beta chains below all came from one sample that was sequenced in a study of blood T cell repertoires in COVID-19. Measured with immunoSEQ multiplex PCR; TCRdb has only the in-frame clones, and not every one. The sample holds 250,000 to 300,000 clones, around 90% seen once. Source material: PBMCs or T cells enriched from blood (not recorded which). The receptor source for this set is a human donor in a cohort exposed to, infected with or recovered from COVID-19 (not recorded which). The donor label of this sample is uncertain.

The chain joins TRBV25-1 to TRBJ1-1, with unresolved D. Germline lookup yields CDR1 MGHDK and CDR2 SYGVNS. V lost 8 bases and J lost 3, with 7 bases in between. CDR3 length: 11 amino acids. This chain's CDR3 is CASQLYTEAFF. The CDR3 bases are TGTGCCAGCCAACTTTACACTGAAGCTTTCTTT. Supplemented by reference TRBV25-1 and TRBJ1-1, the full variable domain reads EADIYQTPRYLVIGTGKKITLECSQTMGHDKMYWYQQDPGMELHLIHYSYGVNSTEKGDLSSESTVSRIRTEHFPLTLESARPSHTSQYLCASQLYTEAFFGQGTRLTVV.

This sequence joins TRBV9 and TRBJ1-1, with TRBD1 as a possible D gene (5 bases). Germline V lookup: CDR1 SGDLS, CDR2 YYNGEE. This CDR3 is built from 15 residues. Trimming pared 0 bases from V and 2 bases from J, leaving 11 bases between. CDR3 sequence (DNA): TGTGCCAGCAGCGTAGAAAACAGGTTAAACACTGAAGCTTTCTTT. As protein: CASSVENRLNTEAFF.

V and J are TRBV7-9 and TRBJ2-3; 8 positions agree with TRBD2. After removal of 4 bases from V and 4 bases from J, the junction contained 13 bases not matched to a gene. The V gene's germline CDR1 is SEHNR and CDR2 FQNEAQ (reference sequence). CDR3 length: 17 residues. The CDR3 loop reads CASSSSTGLAHADTQYF. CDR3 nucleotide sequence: TGTGCCAGCAGCTCTAGCACCGGACTAGCCCACGCAGATACGCAGTATTTT.

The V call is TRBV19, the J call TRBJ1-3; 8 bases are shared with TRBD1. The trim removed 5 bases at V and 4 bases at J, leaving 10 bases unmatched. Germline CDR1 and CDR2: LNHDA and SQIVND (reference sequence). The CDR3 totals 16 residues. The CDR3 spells CASSPYTGGDGNTIYF. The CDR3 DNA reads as TGTGCCAGTAGTCCGTATACAGGGGGGGACGGAAACACCATATATTTT.

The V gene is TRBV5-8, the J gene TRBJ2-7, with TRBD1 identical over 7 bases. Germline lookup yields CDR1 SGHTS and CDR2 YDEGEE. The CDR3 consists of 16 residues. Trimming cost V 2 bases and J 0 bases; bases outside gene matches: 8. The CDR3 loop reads CASSFRDSHFSYEQYF. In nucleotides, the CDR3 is TGTGCCAGCAGCTTTCGGGACAGCCACTTCTCCTACGAGCAGTACTTC.

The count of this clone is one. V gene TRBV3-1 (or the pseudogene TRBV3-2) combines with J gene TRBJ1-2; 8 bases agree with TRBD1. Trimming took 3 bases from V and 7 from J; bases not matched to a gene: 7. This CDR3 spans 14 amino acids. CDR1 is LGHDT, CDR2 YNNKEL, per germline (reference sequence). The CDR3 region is CASSHEAGGGGYTF. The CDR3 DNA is TGTGCCAGCAGCCATGAAGCAGGGGGCGGTGGCTACACCTTC.

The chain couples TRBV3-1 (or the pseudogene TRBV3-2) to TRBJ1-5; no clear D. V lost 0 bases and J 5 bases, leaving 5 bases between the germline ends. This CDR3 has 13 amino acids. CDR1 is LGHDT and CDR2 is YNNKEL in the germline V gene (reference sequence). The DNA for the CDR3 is TGTGCCAGCAGCCAAGATCGAGATCAGCCCCAGCATTTT. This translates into CASSQDRDQPQHF.

This CDR3 is CASSTGIFSEAFF. The CDR3 DNA is TGTGCCAGCAGCACGGGGATATTCTCTGAAGCTTTCTTT. V and J are TRBV7-2 and TRBJ1-1; D not certain. This CDR3 region has 13 residues. Germline V gene lookup returns CDR1 SGHTA and CDR2 FQGNSA. V was pared by 5 bases and J by 6 bases, with 13 bases between.

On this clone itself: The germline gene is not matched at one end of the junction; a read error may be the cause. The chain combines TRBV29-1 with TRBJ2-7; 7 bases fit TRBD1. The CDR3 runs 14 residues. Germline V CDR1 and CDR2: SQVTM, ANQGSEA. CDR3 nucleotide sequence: TGCAGCGTCGAAGTAGACAGGGCCCCCTACGAGCAGTACTTC. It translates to CSVEVDRAPYEQYF.

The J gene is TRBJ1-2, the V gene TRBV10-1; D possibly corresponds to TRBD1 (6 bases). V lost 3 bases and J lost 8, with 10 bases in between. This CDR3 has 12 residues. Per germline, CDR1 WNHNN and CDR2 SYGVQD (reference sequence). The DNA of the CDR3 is TGCGCCAGCAGTGAAACAGGGCACGGCTACACCTTC. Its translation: CASSETGHGYTF.

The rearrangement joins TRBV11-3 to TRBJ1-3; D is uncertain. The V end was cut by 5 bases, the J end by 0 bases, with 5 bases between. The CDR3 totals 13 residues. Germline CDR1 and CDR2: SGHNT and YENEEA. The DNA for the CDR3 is TGTGCCAGCAGCCTGAGCTCTGGAAACACCATATATTTT. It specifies CASSLSSGNTIYF. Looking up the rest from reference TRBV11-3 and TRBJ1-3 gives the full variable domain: EAGVVQSPRYKIIEKKQPVAFWCNPISGHNTLYWYLQNLGQGPELLIRYENEEAVDDSQLPKDRFSAERLKGVDSTLKIQPAELGDSAVYLCASSLSSGNTIYFGEGSWLTVV.

CDR3 in DNA: TGTGCCAGCTCACCACAGCACAATGAAAAACTGTTTTTT. As protein: CASSPQHNEKLFF. The chain links TRBV18 to TRBJ1-4; D is unclear. CDR3 size: 13 residues. Germline CDR1 is KGHSH and CDR2 is LQKENI. The V end was cut by 1 base, the J end by 5 bases, with 5 bases between.